This T cell receptor (beta chain) was obtained from a study of early T cells in non-severe SARS-CoV-2 infection. The germline gives CDR1 SEHNR, CDR2 FQNEAQ (reference sequence). The V and J ends lost 1 base and 4 bases, in that order; junction bases with no gene match: 12. CDR3 length: 18 residues. This clonotype was seen only a few times. In TCRdb, the 5' RACE reads were re-called with MiXCR into one record per CDR3 protein. This sample yields some 85,000 distinct CDR3 sequences, of which around 13% are seen a single time; 1.4% belongs to the top ten. The sample taken for sequencing was whole blood. The chain combines TRBV7-9 with TRBJ1-3, with 8 bases identical to TRBD1. This TCR came from an adult who was a healthcare worker with PCR-confirmed SARS-CoV-2 infection or an uninfected control (not recorded which). The CDR3 loop is CASSLEGRGRTSGNTIYF. The DNA for the CDR3 is TGTGCCAGCAGCTTAGAGGGCAGGGGGCGAACATCCGGAAACACCATATATTTT.